Given below is one TCR beta chain in context. Its specificity is unknown. The source of the sample is a study of T-cell memory formation after mild COVID-19. Study results and caveats: Second-wave clones reaching peak frequency on day 37 lacked confirmed SARS-CoV-2 specificity.

From germline, CDR1 is MDHEN and CDR2 SYDVKM. CDR3 length: 15 amino acids. The V gene lost 5 bases and the J gene lost 5 bases, with 18 bases spanning the gap. From the 5' RACE reads, TCRdb called clonotypes with MiXCR, one entry per CDR3 protein. The sample lists a few hundred thousand distinct CDR3 sequences; roughly 15% were seen once. The specimen sequenced was PBMCs or a T cell subset sorted from them (not recorded which). The chain combines TRBV28 with TRBJ1-2, with D maybe TRBD1 (6 bases). This receptor was identified in a man younger than 35 who had mild COVID-19 (a few samples of this study predate the infection). Cell type and time point are not known. The CDR3 sequence: CASSLTTPDSYGYTF. As DNA, the CDR3 is TGTGCCAGCAGTCTCACGACCCCGGACAGTTATGGCTACACCTTC.